This TCR beta chain comes out of a study of PD-1 blockade in mismatch repair-deficient tumors. The study, taken as a whole, reports: Tumor-resident clones, often undetectable pretreatment in blood, expanded then contracted after pembrolizumab.

Assay used: immunoSEQ multiplex PCR; TCRdb lists only in-frame clones, some missing. The sample yields some 16,000 clones, nearly 85% seen once. In the case of this clone: What it binds is not known.

The sequence derives from an adult with mismatch repair-deficient cancer. Source: PBMCs, taken less than 25 weeks after starting pembrolizumab.

CDR3 in amino acids: CATAGDKNIQYF. The CDR3 DNA follows: TGTGCCACCGCGGGGGACAAAAACATTCAGTACTTC. This sequence joins TRBV28 and TRBJ2-4, with TRBD2 identical over 7 bases. Per the germline V gene, CDR1 is MDHEN and CDR2 is SYDVKM. The ends lost 10 bases at V and 3 bases at J; junction bases unmatched: 3. This CDR3 contains 12 residues.